These T cell receptor beta chains were read from a single sample in a study of human T cells and chemical hapten exposure. Using its own MiXCR run on the RACE reads, TCRdb lists one record per CDR3 protein. The sample yields about 53,000 distinct CDR3 sequences, roughly 10% seen once. Specimen: whole blood, collected in connection with sensitization to the hapten diphenylcyclopropenone (DPC). These receptors were taken from a man in his forties or fifties with alopecia areata. Some clones in this sample may be carry-over from other donors' samples. The CDR3 runs from the conserved cysteine through the conserved F or W. D genes are given only for firm matches. Clone size, where shown, is once, few, many, or a class for clones that have expanded.

v_call: TRBV4-2
clone_size: NA
d_call: NA
cdr3_length: 14
j_call: TRBJ2-5
cdr3_nt: TGTGCCAGCAGCCAAAATACTCTTGGGGAGACCCAGTACTTC
cdr3_aa: CASSQNTLGETQYF

v_call: TRBV3-1
clone_size: NA
d_call: NA
cdr3_length: 15
j_call: TRBJ1-4
cdr3_nt: TGTGCCAGCAGCCCTGGCCTGGGCCCGTGTGAAAAACTGTTTTTT
cdr3_aa: CASSPGLGPCEKLFF

v_call: TRBV20-1
clone_size: NA
d_call: NA
cdr3_length: 14
j_call: TRBJ1-6
cdr3_nt: TGCAGTGCTAGGGGGGCGGCAGGGGATTCACCCCTCCACTTT
cdr3_aa: CSARGAAGDSPLHF

v_call: TRBV20-1
clone_size: few
d_call: NA
cdr3_length: 10
j_call: TRBJ2-7
cdr3_nt: TGCAGTGCTAGAGGGGCCGAGCAGTACTTC
cdr3_aa: CSARGAEQYF

v_call: TRBV29-1
clone_size: many
d_call: NA
cdr3_length: 10
j_call: TRBJ2-1
cdr3_nt: TGCAGCGTTCGGGACAATGAGCAGTTCTTC
cdr3_aa: CSVRDNEQFF

v_call: TRBV4-2
clone_size: many
d_call: NA
cdr3_length: 12
j_call: TRBJ2-7
cdr3_nt: TGTGCCAGCAGCCAAGATTCCTCCTATAAGTACTTC
cdr3_aa: CASSQDSSYKYF

v_call: TRBV9
clone_size: NA
d_call: NA
cdr3_length: 14
j_call: TRBJ2-7
cdr3_nt: TGTGCCAGCAGCGCCGGGGGGCTCGGGTACGAGCAGTACTTC
cdr3_aa: CASSAGGLGYEQYF

v_call: TRBV9
clone_size: many
d_call: TRBD1
cdr3_length: 15
j_call: TRBJ1-2
cdr3_nt: TGTGCCAGCAGCGGAGGACAGGGGCCTAACTATGGCTACACCTTC
cdr3_aa: CASSGGQGPNYGYTF

v_call: TRBV20-1
clone_size: many
d_call: NA
cdr3_length: 15
j_call: TRBJ2-1
cdr3_nt: TGCAGTGCTCTCAAGGGGCTAGCAATGGCAAATGAGCAGTTCTTC
cdr3_aa: CSALKGLAMANEQFF

v_call: TRBV10-3
clone_size: few
d_call: TRBD1
cdr3_length: 14
j_call: TRBJ1-4
cdr3_nt: TGTGCCGCCGGACAGGGGGCGAGTGTTGAAAAACTGTTTTTT
cdr3_aa: CAAGQGASVEKLFF

v_call: TRBV27
clone_size: few
d_call: NA
cdr3_length: 17
j_call: TRBJ1-1
cdr3_nt: TGTGCCAGCAGTCGCGGGCTACGCGGTTTCATGAACACTGAAGCTTTCTTT
cdr3_aa: CASSRGLRGFMNTEAFF

v_call: TRBV12-3/TRBV12-4
clone_size: few
d_call: NA
cdr3_length: 13
j_call: TRBJ2-5
cdr3_nt: TGTGCCAGCAGTTTAGCGGGGGTAGAGACCCAGTACTTC
cdr3_aa: CASSLAGVETQYF

v_call: TRBV6-6
clone_size: few
d_call: TRBD1
cdr3_length: 13
j_call: TRBJ2-7
cdr3_nt: TGTGCCAGCAGTTACTCGACAGGGTCCGAGCAGTACTTC
cdr3_aa: CASSYSTGSEQYF

v_call: TRBV10-3
clone_size: many
d_call: NA
cdr3_length: 13
j_call: TRBJ2-7
cdr3_nt: TGTGCCATCAGAATCAATAGCGGACACGAGCAGTACTTC
cdr3_aa: CAIRINSGHEQYF

v_call: TRBV28
clone_size: few
d_call: NA
cdr3_length: 13
j_call: TRBJ2-4
cdr3_nt: TGTGCCAGCAGTTTCCTTGGCACAAACATTCAGTACTTC
cdr3_aa: CASSFLGTNIQYF

v_call: TRBV12-3/TRBV12-4
clone_size: few
d_call: NA
cdr3_length: 15
j_call: TRBJ2-1
cdr3_nt: TGTGCCAGCAACCTTGGGATGGGCTCCTACAATGAGCAGTTCTTC
cdr3_aa: CASNLGMGSYNEQFF

v_call: TRBV5-1
clone_size: few
d_call: TRBD2
cdr3_length: 15
j_call: TRBJ2-1
cdr3_nt: TGCGCCAGCACCTTCGGACTAGCGGGAGGAAATGAGCAGTTCTTC
cdr3_aa: CASTFGLAGGNEQFF

v_call: TRBV11-1
clone_size: few
d_call: NA
cdr3_length: 12
j_call: TRBJ2-2
cdr3_nt: TGTGCCAGCAGCTTGCACACCGGGGAGCTGTTTTTT
cdr3_aa: CASSLHTGELFF

v_call: TRBV4-1
clone_size: many
d_call: NA
cdr3_length: 15
j_call: TRBJ2-3
cdr3_nt: TGCGCCAGCAGCCTGGGGGGCGGGAGCACAGATACGCAGTATTTT
cdr3_aa: CASSLGGGSTDTQYF

v_call: TRBV2
clone_size: NA
d_call: NA
cdr3_length: 13
j_call: TRBJ2-7
cdr3_nt: TGTGCCAGCAGGGGGCAGGGGGGCTACGAGCAGTACTTC
cdr3_aa: CASRGQGGYEQYF

v_call: TRBV5-4
clone_size: many
d_call: NA
cdr3_length: 15
j_call: TRBJ2-1
cdr3_nt: TGTGCCAGCAGCTTGGGGAGGCGAGCCGGGAGTGAGCAGTTCTTC
cdr3_aa: CASSLGRRAGSEQFF

v_call: TRBV3-1
clone_size: NA
d_call: TRBD2
cdr3_length: 16
j_call: TRBJ2-3
cdr3_nt: TGTGCCAGCAGCCGCCGGACTAGCGGGAGCACAGATACGCAGTATTTT
cdr3_aa: CASSRRTSGSTDTQYF

v_call: TRBV6-5
clone_size: many
d_call: TRBD2
cdr3_length: 16
j_call: TRBJ2-5
cdr3_nt: TGTGCCAGCAGTTCCTTCTATCGGGGGGGACAAGAGACCCAGTACTTC
cdr3_aa: CASSSFYRGGQETQYF

v_call: TRBV4-2
clone_size: NA
d_call: TRBD1
cdr3_length: 16
j_call: TRBJ2-7
cdr3_nt: TGTGCCAGCAGCCAAGAAAGGACAGGGGGCCGGTACGAGCAGTACTTC
cdr3_aa: CASSQERTGGRYEQYF

v_call: TRBV13
clone_size: few
d_call: NA
cdr3_length: 14
j_call: TRBJ2-7
cdr3_nt: TGTGCCAGCAGCTTAGGCCCAAACGGCTACGAGCAGTACTTC
cdr3_aa: CASSLGPNGYEQYF

v_call: TRBV28
clone_size: NA
d_call: NA
cdr3_length: 13
j_call: TRBJ1-1
cdr3_nt: TGTGCCAGCAGTTTATCAGGGGACACTGAAGCTTTCTTT
cdr3_aa: CASSLSGDTEAFF

v_call: TRBV20-1
clone_size: many
d_call: NA
cdr3_length: 17
j_call: TRBJ2-2
cdr3_nt: TGCAGTACTACAGACCTAAAAAGCGGATCGAACACCGGGGAGCTGTTTTTT
cdr3_aa: CSTTDLKSGSNTGELFF

v_call: TRBV9
clone_size: few
d_call: TRBD2
cdr3_length: 14
j_call: TRBJ2-5
cdr3_nt: TGTGCCAGCAGTAGGGCGGGAGGGCGAGAGACCCAGTACTTC
cdr3_aa: CASSRAGGRETQYF

v_call: TRBV21-1
clone_size: NA
d_call: NA
cdr3_length: 15
j_call: TRBJ1-2
cdr3_nt: TGTGCCAGCAGCAAACGGACAGGGCCGAACTATGGCTACACCTTC
cdr3_aa: CASSKRTGPNYGYTF

v_call: TRBV3-1
clone_size: many
d_call: NA
cdr3_length: 14
j_call: TRBJ2-5
cdr3_nt: TGTGCCAGCAGCCAAGATCTCGGGGTAGAGACCCAGTACTTC
cdr3_aa: CASSQDLGVETQYF

v_call: TRBV28
clone_size: NA
d_call: NA
cdr3_length: 12
j_call: TRBJ2-7
cdr3_nt: TGTGCCAGCAGTCACGGACAGTTCGAGCAGTACTTC
cdr3_aa: CASSHGQFEQYF

v_call: TRBV7-9
clone_size: many
d_call: TRBD2
cdr3_length: 14
j_call: TRBJ2-7
cdr3_nt: TGTGCCAGCAGTCGGGAGGGGAGCTCCTACGAGCAGTACTTC
cdr3_aa: CASSREGSSYEQYF